The rows below give T cell receptor beta chains drawn from one sample of a study of Ad26.COV2.S vaccination and SARS-CoV-2 variants. The repertoire was sequenced with immunoSEQ multiplex PCR; TCRdb's copy has only in-frame clones and lacks some. The sample records fewer than 600,000 clones, roughly 87% being singletons. Sequenced here: peripheral blood, sampled in a trial of Ad26.COV2.S vaccine versus placebo. Source of these receptors: a person aged 18-65 years who received the Ad26.COV2.S COVID-19 vaccine or a placebo. Each CDR3 is given with its conserved first and last residue. D genes are given only for firm matches. Part of the rows lack a size; the others show once, few, many or a class for expanded clones.

j_gene	abundance	d_gene	v_gene	CDR3nt	CDR3aa
TRBJ2-6	.	.	TRBV19	TGTGCCAGTAGTATAGACCCCCTACCCTCCGGGGCCAACGTCCTGACTTTC	CASSIDPLPSGANVLTF
TRBJ2-4	once	TRBD2	TRBV2	TGTGCCAGCAGGGGGTCGGGGGGAAACATTCAGTACTTC	CASRGSGGNIQYF
TRBJ1-2	.	.	TRBV19	TGTGCCAGTAGTATTACGATCTATGGCTACACCTTC	CASSITIYGYTF
TRBJ1-1	.	.	TRBV6-6	TGTGCCACAAGTCTGAACACTGAAGCTTTCTTT	CATSLNTEAFF
TRBJ1-1	.	.	TRBV5-1	TGCGCCAGCAGCTTGGTTGGGGCAAACACTGAAGCTTTCTTT	CASSLVGANTEAFF
TRBJ2-7	once	TRBD2	TRBV19	TGTGCCACCCAGACTAGCGGGGGGGCGTCTGAGCAGTACTTC	CATQTSGGASEQYF
TRBJ2-1	.	TRBD2	TRBV5-5	TGTGCCAGCACCTTAGCGGGAGAACTACCTAAGCAGTTCTTC	CASTLAGELPKQFF
TRBJ1-6	.	.	TRBV6-5	TGTGCCAGCAGGACCGGGACGGAAAATTCACCCCTCCACTTT	CASRTGTENSPLHF
TRBJ2-7	once	.	TRBV9	TGTGCCAGCAGCCCGAGGGGGGACCTATACGAGCAGTACTTC	CASSPRGDLYEQYF
TRBJ1-5	.	.	TRBV28	TGTGCCACCTACCTGAATTGGGGGGCAGGGCAGCCCCAGCATTTT	CATYLNWGAGQPQHF
TRBJ2-4	.	.	TRBV12-5	TGTGCTAGTGGACCTAGCCTGAGTTTGCGGGTAAAAAACATTCAGTACTTC	CASGPSLSLRVKNIQYF
TRBJ1-5	.	.	TRBV20-1	TGCAGTGCTAGTGGGCCTTCTAGCAATCAGCCCCAGCATTTT	CSASGPSSNQPQHF
TRBJ2-5	.	.	TRBV5-6	TGTGCCAGCAGCCTACGGACTGGGGCGGGGGAGACCCAGTACTTC	CASSLRTGAGETQYF
TRBJ2-5	.	.	TRBV9	TGTGCCAGCAGCCCCCCGACCCAGGGACCTTCGGGGACCCAGTACTTC	CASSPPTQGPSGTQYF
TRBJ2-3	.	.	TRBV29-1	TGCAGCGTACAATCTGGCCACACCACAGATACGCAGTATTTT	CSVQSGHTTDTQYF
TRBJ2-1	.	TRBD2	TRBV24-1	TGTGCCACCAGTGACCCTAGCGGGGCGACCTACAATGAGCAGTTCTTC	CATSDPSGATYNEQFF
TRBJ1-3	.	.	TRBV7-2	TGTGCCAGCAGCTCCGGGGCAGCGACTGGAAACACCATATATTTT	CASSSGAATGNTIYF
TRBJ1-1	.	.	TRBV7-7	TGTGCTAGCAGCCGGGGACCGAACACTGAAGCTTTCTTT	CASSRGPNTEAFF
TRBJ1-1	.	.	TRBV30	TGTGCCTGGAGTACCCGCAGAGACACTGAAGCTTTCTTT	CAWSTRRDTEAFF
TRBJ2-1	.	TRBD2	TRBV6-6	TGTGCCAGCATCCACGGGGTAGCGGGATTCGGTGAGCAGTTCTTC	CASIHGVAGFGEQFF
TRBJ1-3	.	.	TRBV9	TGTGCCAGCAGCGACCCCCAGGACTCTGGAAACACCATATATTTT	CASSDPQDSGNTIYF
TRBJ2-7	.	.	TRBV5-1	TGCGCCAGCAGCCTAGAGCGGGTCATCTACGAGCAGTACTTC	CASSLERVIYEQYF
TRBJ1-1	.	TRBD1	TRBV19	TGTGCCAGTAGTGAGCCTTCTTGGACAGGAGAAGCTTTCTTT	CASSEPSWTGEAFF
TRBJ2-7	few	TRBD1	TRBV9	TGTGCCAGCAGCGGGGGGACAGGGTACGAGCAGTACTTC	CASSGGTGYEQYF
TRBJ2-1	.	.	TRBV3-1/TRBV3-2	TGTGCCAGCAGCCAAGTCTTGGACCAGTACAATGAGCAGTTCTTC	CASSQVLDQYNEQFF
TRBJ2-2	.	TRBD1	TRBV6-5	TGTGCCAGCAGGGGACAGGGGGCGAACACCGGGGAGCTGTTTTTT	CASRGQGANTGELFF
TRBJ1-2	.	.	TRBV4-2	TGTGCCAGCAGCCAAGAACCAGGAAACTATGGCTACACCTTC	CASSQEPGNYGYTF
TRBJ2-3	once	.	TRBV21-1	TGTGCCAGCACCAGGAATAAGGCGCGTCCACTAGCGGCAGATACGCAGTATTTT	CASTRNKARPLAADTQYF
TRBJ1-1	.	TRBD1	TRBV9	TGTGCCAGCAGCGCACCGGGACAGGGTAACACTGAAGCTTTCTTT	CASSAPGQGNTEAFF
TRBJ1-1	.	.	TRBV28	TGTGCCAGCAGCCCCGTAGGACGTGTCATGAACACTGAAGCTTTCTTT	CASSPVGRVMNTEAFF
TRBJ2-1	once	.	TRBV11-2	TGTGCCAGCAGCGCCCGGGGGGCCTGGGGGGGCAATGAGCAGTTCTTC	CASSARGAWGGNEQFF
TRBJ1-2	.	.	TRBV7-2	TGTGCCAGCAGCATCGACTCGGGAAACTATGGCTACACCTTC	CASSIDSGNYGYTF
TRBJ2-5	.	.	TRBV6-6	TGTGCCAGCAAAGGGGGGTATGCGGGGGACCAAGAGACCCAGTACTTC	CASKGGYAGDQETQYF
TRBJ1-1	few	.	TRBV19	TGTGCCAGTAGTATGGAACAGGGTACTGAAGCTTTCTTT	CASSMEQGTEAFF
TRBJ2-2	.	.	TRBV7-9	TGTGCCAGCAGCTTAGTTAGGCGGGACTCCGGGAAGCTGTTTTTT	CASSLVRRDSGKLFF
TRBJ1-4	.	.	TRBV19	TGTGCCAGTAGTATAGGGAGGACAGTCATACGGCTGTTTTTT	CASSIGRTVIRLFF
TRBJ2-5	.	.	TRBV5-4	TGTGCCAGCAGCTACCCGGGGCCAGACCAAGAGACCCAGTACTTC	CASSYPGPDQETQYF
TRBJ1-1	.	.	TRBV7-9	TGTGCCAGCAGCTTATTTGGGTCGAAAGACACTGAAGCTTTCTTT	CASSLFGSKDTEAFF
TRBJ2-1	.	TRBD2	TRBV7-2	TGTGCCAGCAGCTTAGAGCTAGCGGGTAACAATGAGCAGTTCTTC	CASSLELAGNNEQFF
TRBJ1-2	once	.	TRBV29-1	TGCAGCGTCGCCAGGGGATCCTATGGCTACACCTTC	CSVARGSYGYTF
TRBJ2-7	.	.	TRBV5-5	TGTGCCAGCAGCCCCAGACAGTCCTACGAGCAGTACTTC	CASSPRQSYEQYF
TRBJ2-3	.	.	TRBV6-2/TRBV6-3	TGTGCCAGCAGCCCCTTCCGGGGGGCCAGTGATACGCAGTATTTT	CASSPFRGASDTQYF
TRBJ2-3	.	.	TRBV14	TGTGCCAGCAGCCGAGCAGGTGATACGCAGTATTTT	CASSRAGDTQYF
TRBJ1-2	.	.	TRBV28	TGTGCCAGCAGTCAAAACCCATCAGGGCGCTATGGCTACACCTTC	CASSQNPSGRYGYTF
TRBJ2-2	.	.	TRBV24-1	TGTGCCACCAGTGCGAGATCCGGGGAGCTGTTTTTT	CATSARSGELFF
TRBJ2-3	.	TRBD2	TRBV9	TGTGCCAGCAGCACAGCTAGCGGGGGGCGCACAGATACGCAGTATTTT	CASSTASGGRTDTQYF
TRBJ1-4	.	.	TRBV5-6	TGTGCCAGCAGCTTGGGGAGGGCCCTCACCAGAGAAAAACTGTTTTTT	CASSLGRALTREKLFF
TRBJ2-7	.	.	TRBV6-6	TGTGCCAGCAGTTACTCCGGGCCCGAGCAGTACTTC	CASSYSGPEQYF
TRBJ1-1	.	.	TRBV7-9	TGTGCCAGCAGCATACGAGCCGACAGATCCACTGAAGCTTTCTTT	CASSIRADRSTEAFF
TRBJ2-6	few	TRBD1	TRBV6-5	TGTGCCAGCAGAGGGACAGGGGTCGGGGCCAACGTCCTGACTTTC	CASRGTGVGANVLTF
TRBJ2-7	.	.	TRBV18	TGTGCCAGCTCACTAAACCAGGGGCCCGAGCAGTACTTC	CASSLNQGPEQYF
TRBJ2-7	.	.	TRBV7-9	TGTGCCAGCAGCTCGGGACGCCTCTACGAGCAGTACTTC	CASSSGRLYEQYF
TRBJ2-7	.	.	TRBV11-2	TGTGCCAGCAGCCTACGAGGAGGGGTCTACGAGCAGTACTTC	CASSLRGGVYEQYF
TRBJ2-7	.	.	TRBV6-1	TGTGCCAGCAGTGATAAGGGCAGTATCACGTTCTACGAGCAGTACTTC	CASSDKGSITFYEQYF